The sequence of this T cell receptor beta chain was determined in a study of identical twins. TCRdb fed the 5' RACE reads into MiXCR, producing one record per CDR3 protein. The table records hundreds of thousands of distinct CDR3 sequences, around 20% of them present only once. For this clonotype: Its antigen remains unknown.

Points from the study as a whole: While abundant cord blood beta clonotypes carried fewer insertions, memory repertoires showed no such pattern.

Trimming pared 6 bases from V and 2 bases from J, leaving 12 bases between. The CDR3 sequence is 14 residues long. These same records also appear under a second study, on T cells expressing NK-cell markers. That study reports: In several experiments, sorting was restricted to alpha-beta TCR T cells by an anti-gamma-delta TCR antibody. In a handful of donors, dominant NKG2C+ clonotypes were roughly 1.0-8% of CD8+ T cells. Whether the expanded NKG2C+ T cell clones recognized HCMV remained unclear.

The J gene is TRBJ2-3, the V gene TRBV12-3 or TRBV12-4, with unresolved D. Sample: PBMCs. The TCR comes from a woman between 18 and 30 years old in good health. The CDR3 spells CASSYGPDTDTQYF. CDR3 nucleotides: TGTGCCAGCAGCTACGGGCCTGACACAGATACGCAGTATTTT.